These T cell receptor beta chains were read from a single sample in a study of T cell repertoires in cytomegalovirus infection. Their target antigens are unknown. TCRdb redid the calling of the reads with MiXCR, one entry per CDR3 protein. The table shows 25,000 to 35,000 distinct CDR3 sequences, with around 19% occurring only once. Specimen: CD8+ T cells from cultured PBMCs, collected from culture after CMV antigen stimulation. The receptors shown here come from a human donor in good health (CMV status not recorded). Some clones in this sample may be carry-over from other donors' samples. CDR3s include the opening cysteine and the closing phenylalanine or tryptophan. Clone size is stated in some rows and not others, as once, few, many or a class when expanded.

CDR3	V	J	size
CASSLERSNTGELFF	TRBV7-2	TRBJ2-2	-
CASSLSGDTSYEQYF	TRBV5-4	TRBJ2-7	-
CASSYLLDLKETQYF	TRBV6-6	TRBJ2-5	-
CASSTRTSGYNEQFF	TRBV12-3/TRBV12-4	TRBJ2-1	few
CASSEDRGHQPQHF	TRBV2	TRBJ1-5	-
CASSYGSGTGPYEQYF	TRBV6-5	TRBJ2-7	few
CASSSWTSWLETQYF	TRBV7-6	TRBJ2-5	-
CATSRDSGDTGELFF	TRBV15	TRBJ2-2	medium-sized
CASSLAGTGTGELFF	TRBV7-6	TRBJ2-2	many
CATSRDRGNYGYTF	TRBV15	TRBJ1-2	-
CASSGRDNYNEQFF	TRBV5-1	TRBJ2-1	-
CASSLGGGNGYTF	TRBV7-9	TRBJ1-2	-
CASSLVPRAYGYTF	TRBV27	TRBJ1-2	many
CASSYLLRTSGTYEQYF	TRBV7-8	TRBJ2-7	many
CASSSPGRGFYNSPLHF	TRBV7-2	TRBJ1-6	many
CASSAGLVDGTGELFF	TRBV12-3/TRBV12-4	TRBJ2-2	-
CASSLELTGGYEQYF	TRBV7-2	TRBJ2-7	many
CASSVLGVTEAFF	TRBV9	TRBJ1-1	-
CASSSSYGELFF	TRBV28	TRBJ2-2	many
CASSFLAGDNEQFF	TRBV5-4	TRBJ2-1	-
CASSPAGWYNEQFF	TRBV27	TRBJ2-1	-
CASSVGQGGPEQYF	TRBV27	TRBJ2-7	many
CASSFSPGGHRGYTF	TRBV7-2	TRBJ1-2	-
CASSVDGRAQETQYF	TRBV9	TRBJ2-5	few
CASSTGTGATEAFF	TRBV19	TRBJ1-1	medium-sized
CASSLGLAAAYEQYF	TRBV5-4	TRBJ2-7	-
CASSYSIRGPRTEAFF	TRBV6-2/TRBV6-3	TRBJ1-1	-
CASSYSGGRNEQYF	TRBV6-5	TRBJ2-7	many